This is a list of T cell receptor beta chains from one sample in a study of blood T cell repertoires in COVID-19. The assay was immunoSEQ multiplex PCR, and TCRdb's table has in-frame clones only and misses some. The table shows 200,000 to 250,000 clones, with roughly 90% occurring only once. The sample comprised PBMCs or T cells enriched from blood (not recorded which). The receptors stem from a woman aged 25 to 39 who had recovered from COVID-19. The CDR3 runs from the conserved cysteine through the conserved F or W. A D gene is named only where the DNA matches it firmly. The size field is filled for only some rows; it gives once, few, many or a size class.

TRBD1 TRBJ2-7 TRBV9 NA CASSRDRGAYEQYF TGTGCCAGCTCCCGGGACAGGGGGGCCTACGAGCAGTACTTC
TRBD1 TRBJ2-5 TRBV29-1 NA CSVDWTGGGETQYF TGCAGCGTTGATTGGACAGGCGGAGGAGAGACCCAGTACTTC
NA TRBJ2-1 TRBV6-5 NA CASSYGGAGYNEQFF TGTGCCAGCAGTTATGGGGGGGCAGGGTACAATGAGCAGTTCTTC
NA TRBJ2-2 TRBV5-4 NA CASSLQGVGPGELFF TGTGCCAGCAGCTTGCAAGGGGTGGGGCCCGGGGAGCTGTTTTTT
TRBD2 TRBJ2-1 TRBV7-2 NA CASSLMLAGGDEQFF TGTGCCAGCAGCTTAATGCTCGCGGGGGGGGATGAGCAGTTCTTC
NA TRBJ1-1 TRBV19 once CASSPQGFPEAFF TGTGCCAGTAGTCCTCAGGGATTCCCTGAAGCTTTCTTT
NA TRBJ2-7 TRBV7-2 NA CASSSGAGRTYEQYF TGTGCCAGCAGCTCCGGAGCCGGAAGAACCTACGAGCAGTACTTC
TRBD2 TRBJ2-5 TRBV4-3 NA CASSQGWGGGILETQYF TGCGCCAGCAGCCAAGGCTGGGGCGGGGGGATTCTCGAGACCCAGTACTTC
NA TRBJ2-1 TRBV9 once CASTQTSSYNEQFF TGTGCCAGCACCCAGACTAGTTCCTACAATGAGCAGTTCTTC
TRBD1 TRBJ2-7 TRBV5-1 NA CASSFGTAKVYEQYF TGCGCCAGCAGCTTCGGGACAGCGAAGGTATACGAGCAGTACTTC
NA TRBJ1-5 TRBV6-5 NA CASRQDHNQPQHF TGTGCCAGCAGACAGGACCACAATCAGCCCCAGCATTTT
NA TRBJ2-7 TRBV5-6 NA CASSLVVSGRFSFEQYF TGTGCCAGCAGCTTGGTTGTGTCGGGTAGATTTAGCTTCGAGCAGTACTTC
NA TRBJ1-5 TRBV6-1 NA CASSDRGRNSNQPQHF TGTGCCAGCAGTGACAGGGGAAGAAATAGCAATCAGCCCCAGCATTTT
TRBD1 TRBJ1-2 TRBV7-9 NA CASSFWDRGYTF TGTGCCAGCAGCTTTTGGGACAGGGGCTACACCTTC
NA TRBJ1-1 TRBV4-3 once CASSQEWRQGGLF TGCGCCAGCAGCCAAGAGTGGAGGCAGGGAGGTCTCTTT
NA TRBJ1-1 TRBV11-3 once CASSPSPGNTEAFF TGTGCCAGCAGCCCATCGCCAGGGAACACTGAAGCTTTCTTT
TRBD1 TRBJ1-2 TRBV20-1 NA CSTDRADGYTF TGCAGTACCGACAGGGCGGATGGCTACACCTTC
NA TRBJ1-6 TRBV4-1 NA CASSQDGGTLYNSPLHF TGCGCCAGCAGCCAAGATGGTGGGACACTATATAATTCACCCCTCCACTTT
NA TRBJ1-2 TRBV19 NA CASSIGDIYGYTF TGTGCCAGTAGTATCGGAGATATCTATGGCTACACCTTC
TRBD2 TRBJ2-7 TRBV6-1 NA CASSEAGLAGHYEQYF TGTGCCAGCAGTGAAGCTGGACTAGCGGGGCACTACGAGCAGTACTTC
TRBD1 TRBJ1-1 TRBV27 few CASSLRTGRSTEAFF TGTGCCAGCAGTTTACGGACAGGGAGAAGCACTGAAGCTTTCTTT
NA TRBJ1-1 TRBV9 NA CASSASGHVNTEAFF TGTGCCAGCAGCGCATCGGGACACGTGAACACTGAAGCTTTCTTT
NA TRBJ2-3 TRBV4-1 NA CASSTPGRTDTQYF TGCGCCAGCAGCACACCGGGAAGGACAGATACGCAGTATTTT
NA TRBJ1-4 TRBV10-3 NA CAISETDFEKLFF TGTGCCATCAGTGAGACTGACTTTGAAAAACTGTTTTTT
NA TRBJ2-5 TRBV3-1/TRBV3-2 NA CASSQVAGETQYF TGTGCCAGCAGCCAAGTAGCAGGGGAGACCCAGTACTTC
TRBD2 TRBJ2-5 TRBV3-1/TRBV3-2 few CASSQDPSGGLPQETQYF TGTGCCAGCAGCCAAGATCCTAGCGGGGGGCTTCCTCAAGAGACCCAGTACTTC
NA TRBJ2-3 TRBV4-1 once CASSARQDTQYF TGCGCCAGCAGCGCCCGACAGGATACGCAGTATTTT
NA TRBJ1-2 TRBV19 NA CASHIAGEGGYTF TGTGCCAGCCACATAGCAGGGGAAGGAGGCTACACCTTC
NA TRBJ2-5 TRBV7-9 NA CASLETTQETQYF TGTGCCAGCCTCGAGACTACCCAAGAGACCCAGTACTTC
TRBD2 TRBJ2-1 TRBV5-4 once CASSLAGGFYNEQFF TGTGCCAGCAGCTTAGCGGGGGGCTTTTACAATGAGCAGTTCTTC
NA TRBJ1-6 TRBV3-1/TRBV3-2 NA CASSQFSRGGSPLHF TGTGCCAGCAGCCAATTCTCCCGGGGGGGCTCACCCCTCCACTTT
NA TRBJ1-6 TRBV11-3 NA CASSLTPERDSPLHF TGTGCCAGCAGCTTAACGCCAGAACGGGATTCACCCCTCCACTTT
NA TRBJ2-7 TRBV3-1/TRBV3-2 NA CASSSDNSYEQYF TGTGCCAGCAGCTCGGACAACTCCTACGAGCAGTACTTC